This TCR beta chain was profiled in a study of cytomegalovirus exposure and HLA in healthy donors. 60 Vbeta and 13 Jbeta primers were used in PCR. The protocol was immunoSEQ multiplex PCR, while the TCRdb copy is restricted to in-frame clones and leaves out a portion. The table records fewer than 150,000 clones, roughly 80% of them present only once. CDR1 is KGHSH, CDR2 LQKENI, per germline. This CDR3 spans 15 amino acids. Trimming cost V 5 bases and J 0 bases, with 12 bases left between them. Source material: PBMCs. The chain carries TRBV18 and TRBJ2-3, with unresolved D. The receptor was derived from a man aged 50-60 years in good health and CMV-seronegative. DNA for the CDR3: TGTGCCAGCTCAGAAACAGTTTCTAGCACAGATACGCAGTATTTT. It encodes CASSETVSSTDTQYF.